This entry concerns a single T cell receptor (beta chain). Its cognate antigen is unknown. Trimming left V 0 bases short and J 4 bases short, with 9 bases between. This CDR3 region has 13 residues. Germline V gene data show CDR1 as GTSNPN and CDR2 as SVGIG (reference sequence). These data originate in a study of glioma-infiltrating T cells after dendritic cell vaccination. Study-level background: Monocyte-derived dendritic cells, cultured roughly 7 days with IL-4 and GM-CSF, were pulsed with autologous tumor lysate. Study conclusions and caveats: Complete blood and tumor specimen sets were limited to few patients. No direct clonality-survival link was found; a diverse polyclonal response may matter.

The primer mix had 60 V beta and 13 J beta primers. Here immunoSEQ multiplex PCR was the method, and the copy in TCRdb shows in-frame clones only, minus some. The table shows around 89,000 clones, with about nine tenths occurring only once. The sample here was blood, taken before dendritic cell vaccination. The genes are TRBV30 and TRBJ2-5, with D possibly TRBD2 on 6 matching bases. The clonotype was recovered from a human donor with glioblastoma. The CDR3 is CAWSVRRGETQYF. The CDR3 DNA reads as TGTGCCTGGAGTGTACGGAGGGGAGAGACCCAGTACTTC.